This is a list of T cell receptor beta chains from one sample in a study of T-cell reconstitution after alpha-beta-depleted transplantation in children. In TCRdb, the PCR reads were re-called with MiXCR into one record per CDR3 protein. The sample includes over 550,000 distinct CDR3 sequences, more than 9% of them seen just once. The material was PBMCs from the stem cell graft donor, obtained from the stem cell graft. These receptors all come from a human donor who donated a stem cell graft to a child with acute myeloid leukemia. Both conserved end residues are part of each CDR3. D genes are given only for firm matches. Not all rows give a size; the values are once, few, many and, for expanded clones, a class.

TRBJ2-4	TRBV4-3	TRBD2	many	CASSRTSGSDLAKNIQYF	TGCGCCAGCAGCCGAACTAGCGGGAGTGACTTGGCCAAAAACATTCAGTACTTC
TRBJ2-5	TRBV6-1	.	many	CASSGGRGETQYF	TGTGCCAGCAGTGGGGGGCGGGGGGAGACCCAGTACTTC
TRBJ2-1	TRBV6-1	TRBD2	.	CASRISGDNEQFF	TGTGCCAGCAGGATTAGCGGGGACAATGAGCAGTTCTTC
TRBJ1-5	TRBV12-3/TRBV12-4	.	few	CASSFSQGNQPQHF	TGTGCCAGCAGTTTCTCACAGGGCAATCAGCCCCAGCATTTT
TRBJ1-1	TRBV2	.	few	CASTFVEPNTEAFF	TGTGCCAGCACCTTCGTCGAACCGAACACTGAAGCTTTCTTT
TRBJ1-1	TRBV12-5	.	.	CASGFEPPWGRPTEAFF	TGTGCTAGTGGTTTCGAACCCCCCTGGGGCAGACCCACTGAAGCTTTCTTT
TRBJ2-2	TRBV27	.	.	CASSLGVATGELFF	TGTGCCAGCAGTTTAGGGGTAGCCACCGGGGAGCTGTTTTTT
TRBJ2-7	TRBV28	.	few	CASSVIAFEQYF	TGTGCCAGCAGTGTTATAGCTTTCGAGCAGTACTTC
TRBJ2-1	TRBV5-8	.	.	CASGHRDLPGNEQFF	TGTGCCAGCGGCCACCGGGACCTCCCAGGGAATGAGCAGTTCTTC
TRBJ2-1	TRBV12-3/TRBV12-4	TRBD2	many	CASSIGLAGGNEQFF	TGTGCCAGCAGTATTGGGCTAGCGGGAGGGAATGAGCAGTTCTTC
TRBJ2-7	TRBV7-6	.	many	CASSTGWASEQYF	TGTGCCAGCAGCACAGGATGGGCCTCCGAGCAGTACTTC
TRBJ2-2	TRBV10-3	.	.	CAIGTNTGELFF	TGTGCCATCGGCACGAACACCGGGGAGCTGTTTTTT
TRBJ2-7	TRBV20-1	TRBD2	many	CSAGGLAGRDEQYF	TGCAGTGCTGGAGGACTAGCGGGAAGAGATGAGCAGTACTTC
TRBJ2-4	TRBV20-1	TRBD2	few	CTSLGGEALAKNIQYF	TGCACATCCCTTGGGGGGGAGGCCTTAGCCAAAAACATTCAGTACTTC
TRBJ2-7	TRBV6-5	TRBD1	few	CASSYVGGTGGLNEQYF	TGTGCCAGCAGTTACGTAGGTGGGACAGGGGGCTTGAACGAGCAGTACTTC
TRBJ2-7	TRBV12-3/TRBV12-4	.	many	CASRDNTGSSYEQYF	TGTGCCAGCAGGGACAATACAGGGTCATCCTACGAGCAGTACTTC
TRBJ2-5	TRBV6-1	.	few	CASSLPGGVEETQYF	TGTGCCAGCAGCCTCCCTGGAGGGGTGGAAGAGACCCAGTACTTC
TRBJ2-1	TRBV29-1	TRBD2	many	CSGHSVGGSSYNEQFF	TGCAGCGGGCACAGCGTGGGGGGGAGCTCCTACAATGAGCAGTTCTTC
TRBJ2-1	TRBV6-2/TRBV6-3	TRBD2	.	CASKLAGNNEQFF	TGTGCCAGCAAACTAGCGGGAAACAATGAGCAGTTCTTC
TRBJ2-5	TRBV4-2	.	.	CARGFSQTQYF	TGTGCCAGGGGCTTTTCTCAGACCCAGTACTTC
TRBJ2-2	TRBV24-1	TRBD1	.	CATRAGTDTGELFF	TGTGCCACCAGAGCCGGGACAGACACCGGGGAGCTGTTTTTT
TRBJ2-1	TRBV6-1	TRBD2	.	CASSRLAGGPWEQFF	TGTGCCAGCAGCCGACTAGCGGGAGGGCCGTGGGAGCAGTTCTTC
TRBJ2-1	TRBV7-2	TRBD2	many	CASRAQGLAENNEQFF	TGTGCCAGCAGGGCACAGGGACTAGCGGAAAACAATGAGCAGTTCTTC
TRBJ2-2	TRBV29-1	TRBD1	many	CSASTGGTGELFF	TGCAGCGCGTCCACAGGGGGCACCGGGGAGCTGTTTTTT
TRBJ2-5	TRBV29-1	.	few	CSVGLYEETQYF	TGCAGCGTTGGCCTTTACGAAGAGACCCAGTACTTC
TRBJ2-3	TRBV29-1	.	many	CSVEASSSSQYF	TGCAGCGTTGAGGCCAGTTCCAGTTCGCAGTATTTT
TRBJ1-5	TRBV6-1	.	few	CASHHSGDREPQHF	TGTGCCAGCCACCATTCTGGGGATAGGGAGCCCCAGCATTTT
TRBJ2-1	TRBV7-8	TRBD2	few	CASSLPSGNSNEQFF	TGTGCCAGCAGCTTACCTAGCGGGAATAGTAATGAGCAGTTCTTC
TRBJ1-5	TRBV6-1	TRBD1	many	CASSEMDRGRNSNQPQHF	TGTGCCAGCAGTGAAATGGACAGGGGGCGGAATAGCAATCAGCCCCAGCATTTT
TRBJ2-3	TRBV21-1	.	many	CASSKREDCTDTQYF	TGTGCCAGCAGCAAGCGGGAGGATTGCACAGATACGCAGTATTTT
TRBJ2-1	TRBV6-1	.	.	CASRRSGGSYNEQFF	TGTGCCAGCAGGCGTAGCGGCGGGTCCTACAATGAGCAGTTCTTC
TRBJ2-2	TRBV29-1	TRBD2	.	CSVSGRSNTGELFF	TGCAGCGTTAGCGGGAGGAGCAACACCGGGGAGCTGTTTTTT
TRBJ2-4	TRBV3-1	.	many	CASTSPPGPFLLAKNIQYF	TGTGCCAGCACCTCCCCTCCGGGTCCTTTCCTACTAGCCAAAAACATTCAGTACTTC
TRBJ1-3	TRBV20-1	.	few	CSAFHGGQSGNTIYF	TGCAGTGCCTTCCATGGGGGGCAATCTGGAAACACCATATATTTT
TRBJ1-3	TRBV6-5	.	many	CASSRGRPDDTIYF	TGTGCCAGCAGCCGCGGACGGCCCGACGACACCATATATTTT
TRBJ2-3	TRBV29-1	.	many	CSVEGGRGSDTQYF	TGCAGCGTTGAAGGGGGGCGCGGGTCAGATACGCAGTATTTT
TRBJ2-7	TRBV7-8	.	few	CASTPPRVFYEQYF	TGTGCCAGCACCCCACCCCGGGTGTTCTACGAGCAGTACTTC
TRBJ2-7	TRBV4-3	TRBD2	many	CASSRASGRAFEQYF	TGCGCCAGCAGCCGAGCAAGCGGGAGGGCCTTCGAGCAGTACTTC
TRBJ2-1	TRBV12-5	TRBD2	few	CASGSSGRWGNEQFF	TGTGCTAGTGGTTCAAGCGGGAGATGGGGCAATGAGCAGTTCTTC
TRBJ1-4	TRBV4-3	TRBD1	few	CASSQETGDLNEKLFF	TGCGCCAGCAGCCAAGAGACAGGGGACCTTAATGAAAAACTGTTTTTT
TRBJ2-3	TRBV12-3/TRBV12-4	TRBD1	once	CASRRTDRGLTDTQYF	TGTGCCAGCAGGCGAACTGACAGGGGGCTTACAGATACGCAGTATTTT
TRBJ2-2	TRBV7-3	TRBD1	.	CASSLWGPTGVNTGELFF	TGTGCCAGCAGCTTATGGGGACCCACAGGGGTGAACACCGGGGAGCTGTTTTTT
TRBJ2-3	TRBV20-1	TRBD1	many	CSALRGRNTDTQYF	TGCAGTGCACTCAGGGGGCGAAACACAGATACGCAGTATTTT
TRBJ1-5	TRBV5-1	.	many	CASSLPGDGAQHF	TGCGCCAGCAGCTTGCCCGGAGACGGGGCCCAGCATTTT
TRBJ1-1	TRBV12-3/TRBV12-4	TRBD1	.	CASSPNLGQGRTEAFF	TGTGCCAGCAGTCCAAACCTGGGACAGGGTCGGACTGAAGCTTTCTTT
TRBJ1-4	TRBV6-2/TRBV6-3	.	many	CASRRQSSVGEKLFF	TGTGCCAGCAGACGACAGTCCAGCGTGGGTGAAAAACTGTTTTTT
TRBJ2-5	TRBV30	.	.	CAWRALGTVQETQYF	TGTGCCTGGAGGGCCCTAGGGACTGTCCAAGAGACCCAGTACTTC
TRBJ1-5	TRBV15	TRBD1	few	CATGQGASNQPQHF	TGTGCCACAGGCCAGGGGGCTAGCAATCAGCCCCAGCATTTT
TRBJ2-3	TRBV18	.	.	CASTPPSRIPSTDTQYF	TGTGCCAGCACACCACCGAGCCGGATCCCTAGCACAGATACGCAGTATTTT
TRBJ2-2	TRBV29-1	.	many	CSVSEGGSEGGELFF	TGCAGCGTTTCGGAGGGGGGGAGCGAGGGCGGGGAGCTGTTTTTT
TRBJ2-6	TRBV29-1	TRBD2	.	CSVRGWTSGDSGANVLTF	TGCAGCGTCCGGGGGTGGACTAGCGGAGACTCTGGGGCCAACGTCCTGACTTTC
TRBJ2-1	TRBV20-1	.	.	CSATIRDAHNEQFF	TGCAGTGCTACAATCCGGGACGCACACAATGAGCAGTTCTTC